This TCR beta chain was sequenced during a study of T cell responses to AZD1222 COVID-19 vaccine (dated by TCRdb to the early 2020s). Background on the whole study: A total of approximately 240 trial participants underwent TCR sequencing, of whom some 200 had received two doses of AZD1222 and some 25 had received two doses of the MenACWY control vaccine. Enrollment into the trials was organized by age into subgroups of 18-55, 56-69 and 70-plus years, and those subgroups contained roughly 150, 30 and 60 TCR-sequenced participants, respectively. Study-wide conclusions, independent of this receptor: Reportedly, close to half of the unique spike-specific TCRs recognized epitopes lying outside the regions that are mutated in the B.1.351 and B.1.1.7 variants. After two AZD1222 doses, spike-specific TCR breadth and depth were significantly higher than at day 0 and than in MenACWY recipients. Conclusions about previously exposed vaccinees were limited because only a handful of AZD1222 recipients were SARS-CoV-2 seropositive at baseline. In the small 56-69-year group, the increase in depth fell short of significance, most likely because of low power. Vaccine-associated CD4 TCRs spanned the whole spike protein, with dominant responses in regions 160-218 and 743-854. Most participants were white British and females outnumbered males, and the authors suggested that clonal diversity may have been underestimated. Because no day 14 peak-response samples were available, repertoires were characterized only after the peak T cell response.

The intended sense of this specimen's time point label: about 28 days (+/-7) after the second vaccine dose. Because spike-specific TCR depth and breadth did not differ between the two schedules, AZD1222 recipients who got a second dose at roughly 4 weeks were pooled with those who got a second dose at roughly 12 weeks. Vaccinee samples were obtained from the UK trials COV001 and COV002, which included a single-blind randomized controlled phase 2/3 trial of AZD1222 (ChAdOx1 nCoV-19) in healthy adults. For TCRbeta chain sequencing, PBMC samples from trial participants were taken at day 0 and at day 28 after the second dose. Reading from cysteine to phenylalanine, the CDR3 counts 14 amino acids. Only CDR3 DNA is held: 42 bases, read in frame from base 1. V loses 4 bases, J loses 7 bases, and the germline ends lie 14 bases apart. The germline V gene (reference sequence) provides CDR1 SGHNT and CDR2 YYREEE.

The CDR3 regions of human TCRbeta chains were analyzed by immunosequencing. The published analysis was carried out like this. Repertoire TCRs were matched against a reference library of SARS-CoV-2-specific TCRs generated with the MIRA antigen-specificity platform. Breadth was defined as the fraction of unique TCRs that were SARS-CoV-2-associated, and depth was defined as the fraction of total T cells that were SARS-CoV-2-associated. Using the MIRA data, every spike-specific TCR was mapped to the spike region that the TCR reacted to and assigned to either a CD4 or a CD8 class. Log10-transformed breadth and depth values were compared by one-way ANOVA with Sidak's multiple comparisons tests. Sourced from immuneACCESS, this table was stored by TCRdb with only in-frame sequences that have V and J called. A share of the clones is absent; for the studies checked, an unresolved V gene accounts for under half, and the remainder has no known explanation. V, J and clone size were drawn from that table, and D and trimming were deduced from the DNA. The table for this sample lists some 120,000 clones; more than 70% of them were counted only once. The ten largest clones capture approximately 4.4% of the sample.

In regard to this clone: Its antigen has not been determined. No much larger clone is present one base from it, and per-base qualities are unavailable.

The material was peripheral blood, obtained 28 days after the second AZD1222 dose. The sequence was collected from an adult who received the AZD1222 COVID-19 vaccine. The V and J genes are TRBV5-4 and TRBJ1-4; the D segment cannot be called with confidence. The CDR3 corresponds to CASSDRGAVEKLFF. The DNA sequence reads TGTGCCAGCAGCGACCGGGGTGCGGTTGAAAAACTGTTTTTT. Reference TRBV5-4 and TRBJ1-4 genes cover what lies past the CDR3, so the full variable domain is ETGVTQSPTHLIKTRGQQVTLRCSSQSGHNTVSWYQQALGQGPQFIFQYYREEENGRGNFPPRFSGLQFPNYSSELNVNALELDDSALYLCASSDRGAVEKLFFGSGTQLSVL.